This T cell receptor beta chain appears in the sequencing data of a study of human T cells and chemical hapten exposure. As for the study in general: DPC at 0.01% went onto the upper back in patch tests, read at 6 days. It was small differences in pooled library volume that mainly caused per-sample TCR yields to vary. Study-wide results and caveats: High-frequency TCRs, those above 1 in 1000, stayed the same after DPC sensitization.

Germline V lookup: CDR1 SGHTA, CDR2 FQGTGA. The CDR3 contains 13 residues. With 4 bases removed from V and 7 bases from J, the gap between germline ends came to 11 bases. Regarding time point: patch test 1, 2 weeks after DPC sensitization. Sample treatment: therapeutic diphenylcyclopropenone sensitization with weekly scalp DPC. The study used a library that attached unique molecular identifiers to individual cDNA molecules. TCRdb redid the calling of the RACE reads with MiXCR, one entry per CDR3 protein. The top ten clones hold 1.5% to 1.8% of a sample with about 83,000 distinct CDR3 sequences, 7.5% to 9.5% of them seen once. On this clonotype itself: Its antigen is unknown.

This specimen was whole blood, taken in connection with sensitization to the hapten diphenylcyclopropenone (DPC). The TCR originated in a woman in her 30s with alopecia areata. Some clones in this sample may be carry-over from other donors' samples. The V call is TRBV7-3, the J call TRBJ2-1, with D possibly matching TRBD2 (5 bases). CDR3 region: CASSYPGGNEQFF. The CDR3 region has the DNA TGTGCCAGCAGCTACCCCGGCGGGAATGAGCAGTTCTTC.